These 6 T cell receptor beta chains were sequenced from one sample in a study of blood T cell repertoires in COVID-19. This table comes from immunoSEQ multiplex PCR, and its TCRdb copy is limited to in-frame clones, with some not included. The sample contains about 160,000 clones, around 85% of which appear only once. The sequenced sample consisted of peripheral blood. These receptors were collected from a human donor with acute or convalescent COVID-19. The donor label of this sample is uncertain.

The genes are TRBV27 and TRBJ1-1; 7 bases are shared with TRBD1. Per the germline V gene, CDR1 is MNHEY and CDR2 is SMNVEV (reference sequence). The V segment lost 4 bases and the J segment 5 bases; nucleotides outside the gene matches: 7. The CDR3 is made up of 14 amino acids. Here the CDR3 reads CASSSGQAWTEAFF. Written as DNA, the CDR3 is TGTGCCAGCAGTTCTGGACAGGCATGGACTGAAGCTTTCTTT.

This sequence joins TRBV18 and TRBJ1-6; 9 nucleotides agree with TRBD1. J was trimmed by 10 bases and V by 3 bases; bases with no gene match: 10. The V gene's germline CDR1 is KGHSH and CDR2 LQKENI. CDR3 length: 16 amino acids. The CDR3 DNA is TGTGCCAGCTCACCGCTGGGACAGGGTGGGGGATCACCCCTCCACTTT. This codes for CASSPLGQGGGSPLHF.

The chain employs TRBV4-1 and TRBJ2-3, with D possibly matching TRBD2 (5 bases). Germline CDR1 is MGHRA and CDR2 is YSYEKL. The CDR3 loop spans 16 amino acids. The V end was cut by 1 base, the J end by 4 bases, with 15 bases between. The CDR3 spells CASSQGADYRSDTQYF. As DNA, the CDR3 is TGCGCCAGCAGCCAAGGTGCTGACTACCGATCAGATACGCAGTATTTT.

DNA for the CDR3: TGTGCCAGCAGCTCGCCCGGGACAGGGTTGAATGAGCAGTTCTTC. Protein product: CASSSPGTGLNEQFF. This chain connects TRBV7-9 to TRBJ2-1, with 9 bases identical to TRBD1. CDR3 length: 15 amino acids. V lost 4 bases, J lost 7 bases, and 8 bases stayed unmatched. Germline CDR1 SEHNR, CDR2 FQNEAQ (reference sequence). The full variable domain, rest sourced from reference TRBV7-9 and TRBJ2-1, is DTGVSQNPRHKITKRGQNVTFRCDPISEHNRLYWYRQTLGQGPEFLTYFQNEAQLEKSRLLSDRFSAERPKGSFSTLEIQRTEQGDSAMYLCASSSPGTGLNEQFFGPGTRLTVL.

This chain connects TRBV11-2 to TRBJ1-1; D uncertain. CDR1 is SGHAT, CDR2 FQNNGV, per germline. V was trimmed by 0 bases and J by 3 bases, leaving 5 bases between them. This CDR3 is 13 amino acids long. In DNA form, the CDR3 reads TGTGCCAGCAGCTTAGAGAGGTACACTGAAGCTTTCTTT. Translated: CASSLERYTEAFF.

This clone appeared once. The CDR3 nucleotides are TGCAGCGTTGGCCAGCTAGCCACCTACGAGCAGTACTTC. It is translated as CSVGQLATYEQYF. The rearrangement joins TRBV29-1 to TRBJ2-7; tentative D call: TRBD2 (5 bases). This CDR3 has 13 amino acids. Germline V gives CDR1 SQVTM, CDR2 ANQGSEA. V was clipped by 4 bases and J by 2 bases, with 12 bases between them.